This T cell receptor (beta chain) was sequenced in a study of cytomegalovirus exposure and HLA in healthy donors. Whole-study results and caveats: For most TCR beta V segments, an earlier analysis put the productive rate at about 87% or about 30% of the time. Later analysis identified a missense DCLRE1C variant that was linked to TCR beta V- and J-gene trimming. The study flagged 150 to 200 TCR beta chains as cytomegalovirus-associated.

It was with 60 Vbeta and 13 Jbeta primers that the PCR ran. Assay used: immunoSEQ multiplex PCR; TCRdb lists only in-frame clones, some missing. The repertoire holds under 150,000 clones, with 81% as singletons. The ends were cut back, 4 bases at V and 2 bases at J, with 15 bases in the middle. Germline V gene lookup returns CDR1 MNHNY and CDR2 SVGAGI (reference sequence). This CDR3 spans 16 amino acids. Worth noting for this clone: Its antigen is undetermined.

Specimen: PBMCs. The genes are TRBV6-6 and TRBJ2-1; D is perhaps TRBD1 (6 bases). The clonotype comes from a man aged 18 to 30 in good health and CMV-seronegative. The CDR3 spells CASSFTGTPAYNEQFF. As DNA, the CDR3 is TGTGCCAGCAGTTTCACCGGGACACCAGCCTACAATGAGCAGTTCTTC.